This T cell receptor beta chain was retrieved from a study of T cells in women clearing cervical HPV infection. Whole-study findings and limits: Richness differences could reflect unmeasured T-cell content per sample.

The assay was immunoSEQ multiplex PCR, and TCRdb's table has in-frame clones only and misses some. The repertoire table contains approximately 35,000 clones. Regarding this clone: The antigen remains undetermined. The CDR3 end lies 3 residues beyond the end of the read and is filled in from the germline J gene.

V was pared by 4 bases and J by 6 bases, with 6 bases of the junction left unmatched. Germline V lookup: CDR1 SGHTA, CDR2 FQGNSA. The CDR3 runs 15 residues. Sequenced: blood buffy coat. The TCR comes from a woman between 18 and 75 years old with a cervical HPV16 infection that either progressed to CIN3+ or cleared (not recorded which). V and J are TRBV7-2 and TRBJ2-7; 13 bases fit TRBD2. The CDR3 is CASSSGGLAGAEQYF. CDR3 DNA (partial): TGTGCCAGCAGCTCCGGAGGACTAGCGGGGGCCGAG.